These 28 T cell receptor beta chains originate from one sample sequenced in a study of T cell responses to AZD1222 COVID-19 vaccine (dated by TCRdb to the early 2020s). The label giving this sample's time point can be read as: baseline before first vaccination. The label giving this sample's treatment or condition can be read as: meningococcal conjugate vaccine given as trial control. The method was the immunoSEQ multiplex PCR assay. As stored in TCRdb, this immuneACCESS dataset retains in-frame rearrangements with V and J assigned. A fraction of the clones does not appear; measured against another copy, unresolved V genes explain less than half of the discrepancy, and the remainder lacks a known reason. This sample gives about 130,000 clones in total; roughly 88% of them show up just once. The top ten hold 15% to 20% of the sample. Source: peripheral blood, taken on day 0 of MenACWY control vaccination. The receptors stem from an adult in good health.

The DNA of the CDR3 is TGTGCCAGTAGTCCGGGACTCTATGGCTACACCTTC. Translating gives CASSPGLYGYTF. The rearrangement uses TRBV19 and TRBJ1-2, with D possibly matching TRBD1 (5 bases). Germline V gene sequence: CDR1 LNHDA, CDR2 SQIVND (reference sequence). The CDR3 consists of 12 residues. V lost 5 bases and J 4 bases, leaving 8 bases between the germline ends. Looking up the rest from reference TRBV19 and TRBJ1-2 gives the full variable domain: DGGITQSPKYLFRKEGQNVTLSCEQNLNHDAMYWYRQDPGQGLRLIYYSQIVNDFQKGDIAEGYSVSREKKESFPLTVTSAQKNPTAFYLCASSPGLYGYTFGSGTRLTVV.

The rearrangement links TRBV9 to TRBJ1-2, with TRBD1 identical over 8 bases. The CDR3 has 14 amino acids. Trimming cost V 3 bases and J 7 bases; bases outside gene matches: 8. CDR1 and CDR2 (germline): SGDLS, YYNGEE. DNA of the CDR3: TGTGCCAGCAGCGATCAACCGGACAGGGCTGGCTACACCTTC. It translates to CASSDQPDRAGYTF.

The rearrangement uses TRBV19 and TRBJ1-1, with 9 bases lining up with TRBD1. This CDR3 contains 17 residues. Germline lookup yields CDR1 LNHDA and CDR2 SQIVND (reference sequence). V dropped 7 bases and J dropped 5; count of bases not matched to a gene: 17. The CDR3 DNA reads TGTGCCAGTACCGTAGCGTCTTCCGGGACAGGGCGTACTGAAGCTTTCTTT. Protein product: CASTVASSGTGRTEAFF.

Only a few counts were recorded for this clone. The chain has TRBV12-3 or TRBV12-4 and TRBJ2-7; D gene unclear. CDR3 size: 13 residues. The V gene lost 7 bases and the J gene lost 6 bases, with 16 bases spanning the gap. The CDR3 sequence: CASTLPGRSEQYF. CDR3 nucleotide sequence: TGTGCCAGCACCCTTCCCGGGCGGTCCGAGCAGTACTTC.

This chain uses TRBV4-1 with TRBJ2-3, with D possibly being TRBD1 or TRBD2 (6 bases each). Trimming pared 2 bases from V and 5 bases from J, leaving 26 bases between. The germline V gene encodes CDR1 MGHRA and CDR2 YSYEKL. This CDR3 spans 19 amino acids. CDR3 in amino acids: CASSQWGADTPKREDTQYF. CDR3 DNA: TGCGCCAGCAGCCAATGGGGGGCGGACACACCCAAGAGGGAAGATACGCAGTATTTT.

This chain uses TRBV27 with TRBJ1-3; D call uncertain. Germline V gives CDR1 MNHEY, CDR2 SMNVEV (reference sequence). Deletions cut 0 bases from V and 0 bases from J, with 6 bases between. This CDR3 is built from 15 residues. CDR3 sequence (DNA): TGTGCCAGCAGTTTATCCTACAGCTCTGGAAACACCATATATTTT. Its protein product is CASSLSYSSGNTIYF.

The chain recombines TRBV27 with TRBJ1-3, with 7 bases identical to TRBD1. CDR1 is MNHEY, CDR2 SMNVEV, per germline (reference sequence). CDR3 length equals 15 residues. The J segment lost 0 bases and the V segment lost 5 bases, leaving 4 bases of the junction unmatched. The CDR3 loop reads CASSPDRSSGNTIYF. DNA of the CDR3: TGTGCCAGCAGTCCGGACAGGAGCTCTGGAAACACCATATATTTT.

This sequence joins TRBV27 and TRBJ2-1; 14 bases are a match to TRBD2. J lost 9 bases, V lost 6 bases, and 7 bases had no gene match. CDR3 length: 15 amino acids. The V gene's germline CDR1 is MNHEY and CDR2 SMNVEV (reference sequence). The CDR3 coding sequence is TGTGCCAGCAGGGGGACTAGCGGGAGAGTAAGTGAGCAGTTCTTC. It is translated as CASRGTSGRVSEQFF.

This chain joins TRBV2 and TRBJ2-1; D may correspond to TRBD1 or TRBD2 (5 bases each). V dropped 8 bases and J dropped 9 bases, with 20 bases sitting between them. The CDR3 is 14 amino acids. Germline CDR1 and CDR2: SNHLY and FYNNEI. The CDR3 here is CASPRDRRRSEQFF. CDR3 in DNA: TGTGCCAGCCCGAGGGACCGAAGGCGAAGTGAGCAGTTCTTC. Full variable domain (rest looked up from reference TRBV2 and TRBJ2-1): EPEVTQTPSHQVTQMGQEVILRCVPISNHLYFYWYRQILGQKVEFLVSFYNNEISEKSEIFDDQFSVERPDGSNFTLKIRSTKLEDSAMYFCASPRDRRRSEQFFGPGTRLTVL.

This chain connects TRBV4-1 to TRBJ1-2, with D tentatively TRBD1 (5 bases). Germline V gene lookup returns CDR1 MGHRA and CDR2 YSYEKL. The CDR3 runs to 17 residues. V gave up 2 bases and J gave up 0 bases, with 16 bases separating them. CDR3 sequence (DNA): TGCGCCAGCAGCCAAACCGGGACTACGCTCGCTAACTATGGCTACACCTTC. This encodes CASSQTGTTLANYGYTF.

The V call is TRBV5-1, the J call TRBJ1-2, with 10 positions matching TRBD1. CDR1 and CDR2 (germline): SGHRS, YFSETQ. V shed 4 bases and J 2 bases; nucleotides not matched to a gene: 2. There are 14 residues in the CDR3. The CDR3 nucleotides read TGCGCCAGCAGCGCGGGACAGGGGAACTATGGCTACACCTTC. Its translation is CASSAGQGNYGYTF.

This chain links TRBV3-1 (or the pseudogene TRBV3-2) with TRBJ2-7; D is undetermined. The V end was cut by 0 bases, the J end by 2 bases, with 5 bases between. This CDR3 is built from 13 residues. Germline V gene sequence: CDR1 LGHDT, CDR2 YNNKEL (reference sequence). Here the CDR3 reads CASSQDITYEQYF. The DNA for the CDR3 is TGTGCCAGCAGCCAAGACATCACCTACGAGCAGTACTTC.

The chain uses TRBV19 and TRBJ2-6; 9 nucleotides align to TRBD1. Looked up from germline, CDR1 is LNHDA and CDR2 is SQIVND (reference sequence). V lost 4 bases to trimming and J lost 4 bases; unmatched junction nucleotides: 8. The CDR3 has 17 amino acids. For the CDR3, the DNA is TGTGCCAGTAGTAGGGACAGGGTGGTCGGGGGGGCCAACGTCCTGACTTTC. This translates into CASSRDRVVGGANVLTF.

The V call is TRBV21-1, the J call TRBJ2-7; the D call of TRBD1 is as the table states it, not checked on the DNA. TRBV21-1 is reported as a pseudogene. The CDR3 runs 15 residues. CDR3: CASSKRGTGADEQYF. CDR3 bases: TGTGCCAGCAGCAAAAGGGGGACAGGGGCGGACGAGCAGTACTTC.

This clone was counted once. The J gene is TRBJ2-7, the V gene TRBV11-2, with 12 bases that match TRBD2. CDR1 SGHAT and CDR2 FQNNGV come from the germline V gene. V gave up 0 bases and J gave up 6 bases; unmatched junction bases: 9. This CDR3 comprises 17 residues. As DNA, the CDR3 is TGTGCCAGCAGCTTAGATTCCCCGACTAGCGGGAGTCTCGAGCAGTACTTC. This translates into CASSLDSPTSGSLEQYF.

In this sample, this clone turned up a few times. The genes are TRBV7-9 and TRBJ2-3; TRBD2 agrees at 8 bases. The CDR3 is 18 residues long. With 5 bases clipped from V and 10 bases from J, the junction kept 23 bases outside the gene matches. CDR1 is SEHNR and CDR2 is FQNEAQ in the germline V gene (reference sequence). In DNA, the CDR3 is TGTGCCAGCAGCCCACGGCCCGGGGCGGGAGGCCCGAAGCAGGCGCAGTATTTT. This sequence encodes CASSPRPGAGGPKQAQYF. The full variable domain, with the rest looked up from reference TRBV7-9 and TRBJ2-3, is DTGVSQNPRHKITKRGQNVTFRCDPISEHNRLYWYRQTLGQGPEFLTYFQNEAQLEKSRLLSDRFSAERPKGSFSTLEIQRTEQGDSAMYLCASSPRPGAGGPKQAQYFGPGTRLTVL.

The chain has TRBV28 and TRBJ2-1; D not resolved. The CDR3 is made up of 15 amino acids. Trimming pared 7 bases from V and 4 bases from J, leaving 17 bases between. In germline, CDR1 is MDHEN, CDR2 SYDVKM. For the CDR3, the DNA is TGTGCCAGCAATCCGATCCCGGGCGTTTACAATGAGCAGTTCTTC. Protein: CASNPIPGVYNEQFF.

The V gene is TRBV15, the J gene TRBJ1-5; 7 positions match TRBD1. V lost 2 bases to trimming and J lost 0 bases; unmatched junction nucleotides: 13. This CDR3 comprises 19 residues. Looked up from germline, CDR1 is LNHNV and CDR2 is YYDKDF (reference sequence). CDR3 amino acids: CATSRPDAGTAYSNQPQHF. In nucleotides, the CDR3 is TGTGCCACCAGCAGACCTGATGCCGGGACAGCTTATAGCAATCAGCCCCAGCATTTT.

This clone is a singleton in its sample. The rearrangement joins TRBV30 to TRBJ1-5, with TRBD1 as a possible D gene (6 bases). The germline V gene encodes CDR1 GTSNPN and CDR2 SVGIG (reference sequence). The CDR3 extends over 17 amino acids. V was pared by 0 bases and J by 2 bases, with 17 bases between. This CDR3 is CAWSVSWGGAGNQPQHF. CDR3 nucleotide sequence: TGTGCCTGGAGTGTAAGTTGGGGGGGCGCTGGCAATCAGCCCCAGCATTTT. The full variable domain, completed using reference TRBV30 and TRBJ1-5, is SQTIHQWPATLVQPVGSPLSLECTVEGTSNPNLYWYRQAAGRGLQLLFYSVGIGQISSEVPQNLSASRPQDRQFILSSKKLLLSDSGFYLCAWSVSWGGAGNQPQHFGDGTRLSIL.

V gene TRBV10-3 combines with J gene TRBJ2-1; D not resolved. Trimming pared 0 bases from V and 7 bases from J, leaving 16 bases between. CDR3 length: 16 residues. Germline V CDR1 and CDR2: ENHRY, SYGVKD. As DNA, the CDR3 is TGTGCCATCAGTGAGTCGTGGCAGATAAATGAGAATGAGCAGTTCTTC. This sequence encodes CAISESWQINENEQFF.

The chain combines TRBV28 with TRBJ1-5; no clear D gene. V was shortened by 4 bases and J by 6 bases, with 7 bases between the two germline ends. The CDR3 covers 12 residues. Germline loops: CDR1 MDHEN, CDR2 SYDVKM. The CDR3 DNA sequence: TGTGCCAGCAGTTCCCCAGGTCAGCCCCAGCATTTT. It translates to CASSSPGQPQHF.

The chain is built from TRBV20-1 and TRBJ2-4; TRBD2 aligns across 7 bases. Germline lookup yields CDR1 DFQATT and CDR2 SNEGSKA (reference sequence). This CDR3 spans 11 amino acids. This chain's CDR3 is CAGTTKNIQYF. The CDR3 bases are TGCGCTGGGACTACTAAAAACATTCAGTACTTC.

V gene TRBV19 combines with J gene TRBJ1-1; D possibly corresponds to TRBD1 (5 bases). In germline, CDR1 is LNHDA, CDR2 SQIVND (reference sequence). The germline V and J ends were trimmed by 4 bases and 6 bases, with 18 bases remaining between them. The CDR3 loop spans 15 amino acids. The DNA of the CDR3 is TGTGCCAGTAGTACTGGGACTTTTCCCCTCGCTGAAGCTTTCTTT. Translating gives CASSTGTFPLAEAFF.

The chain is built from TRBV25-1 and TRBJ2-4; a weak D match, TRBD2 (6 bases). CDR3 size: 12 residues. CDR1 MGHDK and CDR2 SYGVNS come from the germline V gene. The V and J ends lost 3 bases and 6 bases respectively, with 6 bases between them. This CDR3 reads CASSEGGNIQYF. The CDR3 coding sequence is TGTGCCAGCAGTGAGGGGGGAAACATTCAGTACTTC.

CDR3 sequence: CASSLRHSSYNEQFF. The CDR3 DNA reads TGTGCCAGCAGTTTAAGGCACAGCTCCTACAATGAGCAGTTCTTC. V gene TRBV27 combines with J gene TRBJ2-1; no definite D call. Germline CDR1 MNHEY, CDR2 SMNVEV (reference sequence). V was trimmed by 2 bases and J by 0 bases, leaving 8 bases between them. The CDR3 is made up of 15 amino acids.

This sequence joins TRBV2 and TRBJ2-1; a weak D match, TRBD1 (6 bases). Germline assignment: CDR1 SNHLY and CDR2 FYNNEI. V gave up 6 bases and J gave up 2 bases, with 8 bases separating them. This CDR3 contains 13 residues. This CDR3 is CASSTGPYNEQFF. CDR3 DNA sequence: TGTGCCAGCAGCACAGGGCCCTACAATGAGCAGTTCTTC.

This chain links TRBV4-2 with TRBJ1-5; unclear D gene. Germline V gene lookup returns CDR1 LGHNA and CDR2 YNFKEQ. Trimming took off 0 bases at V and 4 bases at J, with 13 bases between the two ends. The CDR3 runs 16 residues. The CDR3 DNA reads as TGTGCCAGCAGCCAAGATAGCCGTCCCGAGAATCAGCCCCAGCATTTT. Its translation: CASSQDSRPENQPQHF.

This chain links TRBV9 with TRBJ2-2; 9 bases align to TRBD2. Germline V gene sequence: CDR1 SGDLS, CDR2 YYNGEE. The CDR3 extends over 16 amino acids. V lost 6 bases and J lost 5; bases outside the gene matches: 11. The CDR3 is CASNQLAGVRTGELFF. The CDR3 DNA reads TGTGCCAGCAACCAATTAGCGGGAGTTCGTACCGGGGAGCTGTTTTTT.